This section outlines one T cell receptor (beta chain) sequence together with its context. The antigen remains unidentified. J gave up 0 bases and V 4 bases, and 9 bases lay outside the gene matches. CDR3 length equals 16 residues. Germline values: CDR1 SEHNR, CDR2 FQNEAQ (reference sequence). This sample was included in a study of radiation and T cells in renal cell carcinoma. Across the study: Nephrectomy followed 15 Gy stereotactic body radiation by 4 weeks. Findings and limits, study-wide: Top tumor clonotypes rose in blood 2 weeks post-radiation, then contracted.

As for time point: baseline pretreatment blood. Noted treatment: 15 Gy SBRT to primary tumor, nephrectomy 4 weeks later. Radiation-treated patients gave blood at baseline, week 2 and week 4. Measured with immunoSEQ multiplex PCR; TCRdb has only the in-frame clones, and not every one. The sample lists about 140,000 clones; less than 85% were seen once. Sequencing used blood, obtained from a patient whose treatment included radiotherapy and nephrectomy. The sequence was obtained from a woman in her 50s with renal cell carcinoma. The chain carries TRBV7-9 and TRBJ2-7, with 7 bases lining up with TRBD2. The DNA of the CDR3 is TGTGCCAGCAGCTATATCAGAAGCGGGATCTCCTACGAGCAGTACTTC. It specifies CASSYIRSGISYEQYF. Looking up the rest from reference TRBV7-9 and TRBJ2-7 gives the full variable domain: DTGVSQNPRHKITKRGQNVTFRCDPISEHNRLYWYRQTLGQGPEFLTYFQNEAQLEKSRLLSDRFSAERPKGSFSTLEIQRTEQGDSAMYLCASSYIRSGISYEQYFGPGTRLTVT.